The source of this TCR beta chain is a study of siplizumab effects on memory and regulatory T cells. Of note for this clone: Its target is unknown.

Only in-frame clones appear in the TCRdb table, and some are missing; sequencing was by immunoSEQ multiplex PCR. The table records around 100,000 clones, about 91% of them present only once. Trimming took 1 base from V and 2 from J; bases not matched to a gene: 22. The CDR3 has 21 residues. Germline CDR1 reads LNHDA; CDR2 reads SQIVND (reference sequence). Study-wide results and limits: In siplizumab cultures, the suppressive function of proliferating Tregs remained unconfirmed. Treg origin accounted for an average of 68.8% of mappable alloreactive CD4+ clones with siplizumab and about 30% in controls.

The sequenced material came from Tregs sorted from blood. This TCR was recovered from a human donor in good health. V and J are TRBV19 and TRBJ2-7, with 8 positions matching TRBD2. CDR3: CASSIAPRPPTIAGPTYEQYF. The CDR3 coding sequence is TGTGCCAGTAGTATAGCGCCTCGCCCTCCGACGATAGCGGGACCCACCTACGAGCAGTACTTC.